The next 2 T cell receptor beta chains were all read from a single sample in a study of early stage breast cancer tumors. Sequencing used immunoSEQ multiplex PCR; TCRdb keeps in-frame clones, though not all of them. Of 45,000 to 60,000 clones in the sample, 75% to 95% were seen once. Sequencing was performed on blood. All receptors derive from a person aged 65-85 years with breast cancer.

This sequence joins TRBV5-6 and TRBJ1-5, with a possible D match to TRBD1 (6 bases). This CDR3 comprises 14 residues. Between the trimmed V and J ends, which lost 1 base and 7 bases, there was a span of 12 bases. Per germline, CDR1 SGHDT and CDR2 YYEEEE. The CDR3, as DNA: TGTGCCAGCAGCTTGTCAGGGGTAGTCCAGCCCCAGCATTTT. Translating gives CASSLSGVVQPQHF.

Remarks on this clone: In the same sample, other DNA sequences code for this CDR3. The chain links TRBV9 to TRBJ1-3; D is uncertain. The CDR3 length is 14 residues. The germline gives CDR1 SGDLS, CDR2 YYNGEE. The V end lost 3 bases, the J end lost 0 bases, and 7 bases lay between the germline ends. CDR3 nucleotide sequence: TGTGCCAGCAGCGCCCCCAGCTCTGGAAACACCATATATTTT. This gives the protein CASSAPSSGNTIYF.